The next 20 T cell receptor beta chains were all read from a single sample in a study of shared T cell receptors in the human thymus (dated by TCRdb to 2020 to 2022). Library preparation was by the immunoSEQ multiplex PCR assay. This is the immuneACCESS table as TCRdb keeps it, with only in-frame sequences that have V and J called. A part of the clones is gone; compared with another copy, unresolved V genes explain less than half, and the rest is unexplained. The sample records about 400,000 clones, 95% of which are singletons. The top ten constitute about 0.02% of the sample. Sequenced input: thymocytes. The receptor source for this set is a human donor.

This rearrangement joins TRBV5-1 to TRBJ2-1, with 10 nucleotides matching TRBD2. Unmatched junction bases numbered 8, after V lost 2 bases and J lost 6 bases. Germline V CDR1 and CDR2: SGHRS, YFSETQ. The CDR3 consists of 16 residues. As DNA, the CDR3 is TGCGCCAGCAGCTTACCCCTAGCGGGAGACTCCAATGAGCAGTTCTTC. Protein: CASSLPLAGDSNEQFF.

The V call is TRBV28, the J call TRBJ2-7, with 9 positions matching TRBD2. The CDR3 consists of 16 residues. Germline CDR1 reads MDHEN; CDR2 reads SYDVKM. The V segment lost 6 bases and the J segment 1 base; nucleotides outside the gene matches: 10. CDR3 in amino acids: CASRGLAGVSSYEQYF. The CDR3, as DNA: TGTGCCAGCAGGGGGTTAGCGGGAGTATCATCCTACGAGCAGTACTTC.

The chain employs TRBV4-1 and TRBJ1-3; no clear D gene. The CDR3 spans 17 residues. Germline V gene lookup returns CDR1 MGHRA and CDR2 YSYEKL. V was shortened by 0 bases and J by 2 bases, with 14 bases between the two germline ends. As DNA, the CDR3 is TGCGCCAGCAGCCAAGATGAGACCTCAGCCACTGGAAACACCATATATTTT. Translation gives CASSQDETSATGNTIYF.

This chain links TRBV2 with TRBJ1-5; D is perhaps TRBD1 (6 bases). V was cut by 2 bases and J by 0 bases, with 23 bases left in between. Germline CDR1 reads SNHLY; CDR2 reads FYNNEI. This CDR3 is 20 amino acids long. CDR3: CASSEPTGTLRPYSNQPQHF. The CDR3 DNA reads TGTGCCAGCAGTGAACCAACCGGGACACTGCGACCTTATAGCAATCAGCCCCAGCATTTT.

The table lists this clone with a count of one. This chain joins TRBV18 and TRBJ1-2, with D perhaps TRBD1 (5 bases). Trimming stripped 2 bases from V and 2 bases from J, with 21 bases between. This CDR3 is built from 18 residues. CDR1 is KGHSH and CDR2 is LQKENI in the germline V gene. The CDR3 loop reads CASSPGSGRARKNYGYTF. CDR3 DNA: TGTGCCAGCTCACCAGGGTCAGGCAGGGCCCGAAAAAACTATGGCTACACCTTC.

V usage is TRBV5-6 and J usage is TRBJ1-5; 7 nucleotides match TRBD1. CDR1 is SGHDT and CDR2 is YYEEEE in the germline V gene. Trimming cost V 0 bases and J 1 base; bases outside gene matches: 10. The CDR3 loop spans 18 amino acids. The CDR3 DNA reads TGTGCCAGCAGCTTGGGCGACAGGGATGGTTTAAGCAATCAGCCCCAGCATTTT. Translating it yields CASSLGDRDGLSNQPQHF. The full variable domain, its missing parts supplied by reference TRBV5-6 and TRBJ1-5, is DAGVTQSPTHLIKTRGQQVTLRCSPKSGHDTVSWYQQALGQGPQFIFQYYEEEERQRGNFPDRFSGHQFPNYSSELNVNALLLGDSALYLCASSLGDRDGLSNQPQHFGDGTRLSIL.

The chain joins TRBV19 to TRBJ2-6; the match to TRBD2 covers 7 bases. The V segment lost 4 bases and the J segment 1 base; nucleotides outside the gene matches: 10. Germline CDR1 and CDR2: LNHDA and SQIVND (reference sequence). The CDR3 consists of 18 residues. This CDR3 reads CASSTPSGIGSGANVLTF. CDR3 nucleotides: TGTGCCAGTAGTACCCCCAGCGGGATTGGATCTGGGGCCAACGTCCTGACTTTC.

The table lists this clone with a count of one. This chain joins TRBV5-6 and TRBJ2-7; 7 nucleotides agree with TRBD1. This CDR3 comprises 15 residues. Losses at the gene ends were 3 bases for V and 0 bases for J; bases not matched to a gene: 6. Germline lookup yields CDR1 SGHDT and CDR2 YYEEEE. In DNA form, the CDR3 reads TGTGCCAGCAGCTCACAGGGGCCGCCCTCCTACGAGCAGTACTTC. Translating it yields CASSSQGPPSYEQYF.

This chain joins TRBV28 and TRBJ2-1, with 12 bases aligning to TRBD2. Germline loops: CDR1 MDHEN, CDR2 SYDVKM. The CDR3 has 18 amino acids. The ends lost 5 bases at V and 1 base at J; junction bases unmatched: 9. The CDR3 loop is CASSLRTSGRTSYNEQFF. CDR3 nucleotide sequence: TGTGCCAGCAGTCTACGAACTAGCGGGAGGACATCCTACAATGAGCAGTTCTTC.

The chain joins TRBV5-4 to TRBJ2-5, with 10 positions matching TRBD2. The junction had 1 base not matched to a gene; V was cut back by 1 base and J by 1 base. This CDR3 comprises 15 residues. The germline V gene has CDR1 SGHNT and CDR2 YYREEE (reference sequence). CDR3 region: CASSLPSGSQETQYF. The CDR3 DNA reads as TGTGCCAGCAGCTTGCCTAGCGGGAGCCAAGAGACCCAGTACTTC.

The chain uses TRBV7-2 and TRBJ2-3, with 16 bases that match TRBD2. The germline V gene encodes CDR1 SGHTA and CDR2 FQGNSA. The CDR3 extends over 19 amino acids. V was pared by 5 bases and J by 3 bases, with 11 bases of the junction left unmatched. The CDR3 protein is CASSEGTSGRAERTDTQYF. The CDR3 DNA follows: TGTGCCAGCAGCGAAGGGACTAGCGGGAGGGCCGAGAGAACAGATACGCAGTATTTT.

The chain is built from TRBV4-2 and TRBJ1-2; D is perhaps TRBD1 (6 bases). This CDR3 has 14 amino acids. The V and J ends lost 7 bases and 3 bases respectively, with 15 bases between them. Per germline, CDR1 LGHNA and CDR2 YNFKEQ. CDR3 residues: CASTKGHPDYGYTF. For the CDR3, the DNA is TGTGCCAGCACGAAGGGACATCCTGACTATGGCTACACCTTC.

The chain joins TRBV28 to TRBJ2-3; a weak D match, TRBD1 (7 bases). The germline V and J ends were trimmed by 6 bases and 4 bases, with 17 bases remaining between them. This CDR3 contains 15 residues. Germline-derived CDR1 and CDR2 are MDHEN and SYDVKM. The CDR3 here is CASSNRGWGADTQYF. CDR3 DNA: TGTGCCAGCAGCAACAGGGGCTGGGGGGCAGATACGCAGTATTTT.

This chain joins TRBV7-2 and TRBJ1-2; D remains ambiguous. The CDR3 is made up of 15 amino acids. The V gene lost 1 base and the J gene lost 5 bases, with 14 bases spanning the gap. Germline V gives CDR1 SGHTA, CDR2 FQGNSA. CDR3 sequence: CASSLGFPALYGYTF. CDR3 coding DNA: TGTGCCAGCAGCTTAGGCTTTCCGGCCCTTTATGGCTACACCTTC. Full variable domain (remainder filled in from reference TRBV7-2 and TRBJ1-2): GAGVSQSPSNKVTEKGKDVELRCDPISGHTALYWYRQSLGQGLEFLIYFQGNSAPDKSGLPSDRFSAERTGGSVSTLTIQRTQQEDSAVYLCASSLGFPALYGYTFGSGTRLTVV.

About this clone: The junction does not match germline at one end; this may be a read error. The CDR3: CTSSQRVFGNQPQHF. CDR3 coding DNA: TGTACCAGCAGCCAAAGGGTCTTCGGCAATCAGCCCCAGCATTTT. V and J are TRBV4-2 and TRBJ1-5, with D hard to call. The CDR3 consists of 15 residues. Germline V gene data show CDR1 as LGHNA and CDR2 as YNFKEQ.

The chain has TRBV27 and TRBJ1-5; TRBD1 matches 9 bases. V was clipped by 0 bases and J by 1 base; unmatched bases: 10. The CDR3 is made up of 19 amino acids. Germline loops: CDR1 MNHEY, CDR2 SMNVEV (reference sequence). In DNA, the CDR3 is TGTGCCAGCAGTTTATCGATAGGACAGGGGAGATCGAGCAATCAGCCCCAGCATTTT. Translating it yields CASSLSIGQGRSSNQPQHF.

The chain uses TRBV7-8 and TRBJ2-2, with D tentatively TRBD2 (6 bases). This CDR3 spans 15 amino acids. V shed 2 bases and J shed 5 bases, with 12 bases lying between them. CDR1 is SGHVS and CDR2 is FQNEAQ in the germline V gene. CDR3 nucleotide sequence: TGTGCCAGCAGCTTACTCCAGGGAGGAACCGGGGAGCTGTTTTTT. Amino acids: CASSLLQGGTGELFF.

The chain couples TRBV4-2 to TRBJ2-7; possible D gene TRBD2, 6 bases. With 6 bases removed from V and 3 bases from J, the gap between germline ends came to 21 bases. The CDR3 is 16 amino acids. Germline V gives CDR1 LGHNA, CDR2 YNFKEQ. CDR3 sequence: CASRLELAAGYYEQYF. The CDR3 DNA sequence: TGTGCCAGCAGACTAGAATTGGCGGCGGGATACTACGAGCAGTACTTC.

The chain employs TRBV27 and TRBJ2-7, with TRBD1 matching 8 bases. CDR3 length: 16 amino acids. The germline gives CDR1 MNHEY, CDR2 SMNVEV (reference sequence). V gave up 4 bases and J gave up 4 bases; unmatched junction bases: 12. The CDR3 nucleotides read TGTGCCAGCAGTTCCCAAGGACAGGGCCAACGTTACGAGCAGTACTTC. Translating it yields CASSSQGQGQRYEQYF.

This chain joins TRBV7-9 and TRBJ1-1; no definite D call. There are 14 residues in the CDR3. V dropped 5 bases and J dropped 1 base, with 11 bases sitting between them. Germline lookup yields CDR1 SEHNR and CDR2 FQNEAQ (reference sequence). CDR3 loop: CASSLPQRNTEAFF. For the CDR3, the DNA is TGTGCCAGCAGCCTCCCCCAGAGGAACACTGAAGCTTTCTTT.